A selection of T cell receptor beta chains follows, all from one sample in a study of preoperative IRX-2 immunotherapy in early breast cancer. Clones were read by immunoSEQ multiplex PCR, and TCRdb kept only the in-frame ones, dropping some. The table shows 3,000 to 4,000 clones, with around 79% occurring only once. The source material was tumor tissue, sampled after IRX-2 immunotherapy. All receptors come from a human donor with breast cancer. CDR3s include the opening cysteine and the closing phenylalanine or tryptophan. The D gene is left open where the match is weak. Clone size is stated in some rows and not others, as once, few, many or a class when expanded.

size	D	V	J	DNA	CDR3
-	TRBD2	TRBV6-4	TRBJ2-3	TGTGCCAGCAGAAGGACTAGCGGGGGCCCCTCTAACACAGATACGCAGTATTTT	CASRRTSGGPSNTDTQYF
-	-	TRBV18	TRBJ1-1	TGTGCCAGCTCACGCGGGGGTTCAACTGAAGCTTTCTTT	CASSRGGSTEAFF
-	TRBD1	TRBV11-3	TRBJ2-7	TGTGCCAGCAGTTTCGACAGGGGGTTCTACGAGCAGTACTTC	CASSFDRGFYEQYF
-	-	TRBV11-3	TRBJ1-2	TGTGCCAGCAGCGTAGAGGGGCTTGCTAACTATGGCTACACCTTC	CASSVEGLANYGYTF
large	-	TRBV6-8	TRBJ1-1	TGTGCCAGCAGTTACTTTGAGGGCCGTGAAGCTTTCTTT	CASSYFEGREAFF
-	-	TRBV7-8	TRBJ1-2	TGTGCCAGCGCTCCGGGGGTGGGCTATGGCTACACCTTC	CASAPGVGYGYTF
-	-	TRBV6-8	TRBJ1-1	TGTGCCAGCAGTGAGGTGAGAACTGAAGCTTTCTTT	CASSEVRTEAFF
-	-	TRBV18	TRBJ2-1	TGTGCCAGCTCGGACGGACGGATCACCTACAATGAGCAGTTCTTC	CASSDGRITYNEQFF
-	TRBD2	TRBV6-8	TRBJ2-2	TGTGCCAACAGCCCCACTAGCGGGAGAGCCAACACCGGGGAGCTGTTTTTT	CANSPTSGRANTGELFF
-	-	TRBV30	TRBJ1-4	TGTGCCGGGGAGGTATTGGGCGAAAAACTGTTTTTT	CAGEVLGEKLFF
once	TRBD2	TRBV5-1	TRBJ2-7	TGCGCCAGCAGCTCAACCGGGACTAGCTCCCACGAGCAGTACTTC	CASSSTGTSSHEQYF
-	-	TRBV28	TRBJ1-2	TGTGCCAGCAGTCCCCTCCTCCTTGGAGCGCGAGCTAACTATGGCTACACCTTC	CASSPLLLGARANYGYTF
few	TRBD1	TRBV11-3	TRBJ1-1	TGTGCCAGCAGCTTCCCCGGACAGGGAAGACGGAACACTGAAGCTTTCTTT	CASSFPGQGRRNTEAFF
-	TRBD2	TRBV28	TRBJ2-7	TGTGCCAGCGAAGCTACGGGGGGGCTAACAGAGCAGTACTTC	CASEATGGLTEQYF
-	-	TRBV6-8	TRBJ2-7	TGTGCCAGCAGTTTATCCCCAGGGAACTACGAGCAGTACTTC	CASSLSPGNYEQYF
-	-	TRBV11-3	TRBJ2-2	TGTGCCAGCAGCTCGAGCTCAGGGATCGACACCGGGGAGCTGTTTTTT	CASSSSSGIDTGELFF
-	-	TRBV30	TRBJ2-2	TGTGCCTGGAGTGTGAGAGGGAACACCGGGGAGCTGTTTTTT	CAWSVRGNTGELFF
-	-	TRBV28	TRBJ1-5	TGTGCCAGCAGTTTAGTGAATCAGCCCCAGCATTTT	CASSLVNQPQHF
-	-	TRBV19	TRBJ1-2	TGTGCCAGTCCGGGTGGGCCAGGCCTCTATGGCTACACCTTC	CASPGGPGLYGYTF
few	-	TRBV6-8	TRBJ2-3	TGTGCCAGCCACGTAGGGGGTTGGGGGACAGATACGCAGTATTTT	CASHVGGWGTDTQYF
-	-	TRBV15	TRBJ2-6	TGTGCCACCAGCAGAGCAACAGGGACTGGGGCCAACGTCCTGACTTTC	CATSRATGTGANVLTF
few	TRBD2	TRBV19	TRBJ2-7	TGTGCCAGTAGTATGTCCTCCCCAAAAATCCATCGAACTAGCGGGAATATATACGAGCAGTACTTC	CASSMSSPKIHRTSGNIYEQYF
-	-	TRBV29-1	TRBJ2-5	TGCAGCAGTCGGGACGGGAGACAAGAGACCCAGTACTTC	CSSRDGRQETQYF
-	-	TRBV11-3	TRBJ1-1	TGTGCCAGCAGCTGGGGGCCGGGGAACACTGAAGCTTTCTTT	CASSWGPGNTEAFF
-	-	TRBV28	TRBJ1-1	TGTGCCAGCAGTTCGGGGAACCCCATAAGCGCTTTCTTT	CASSSGNPISAFF
few	-	TRBV11-3	TRBJ1-3	TGTGCCAGCAGCCACAGCCGAGGCAGGGCCGGAAACACCATATATTTT	CASSHSRGRAGNTIYF
-	-	TRBV18	TRBJ1-3	TGTGCCAGCTCACTCCCTCAGGGAAACACCATATATTTT	CASSLPQGNTIYF
-	TRBD1	TRBV19	TRBJ1-5	TGTGCCAGTAGTACAGAGGGGGCTGGGCAGCCCCAGCATTTT	CASSTEGAGQPQHF
-	TRBD1	TRBV15	TRBJ2-2	TGTGCCACCAGCAGAGATCGACAGGGAAGGGGGGAGCTGTTTTTT	CATSRDRQGRGELFF
few	TRBD1	TRBV11-3	TRBJ1-3	TGTGCCAGCAGCTTCCTAAACGCAGGGGGTATTTTGGACACCATATATTTT	CASSFLNAGGILDTIYF
-	TRBD1	TRBV6-8	TRBJ1-1	TGTGCCAGCAGGGGACAGGGGCTCACTGAAGCTTTCTTT	CASRGQGLTEAFF
-	-	TRBV18	TRBJ1-3	TGTGCCAGCGCTCCAGGGAACTCTGGAAACACCATATATTTT	CASAPGNSGNTIYF
-	TRBD1	TRBV6-8	TRBJ2-7	TGTGCCATCAGTGCGCAGGGGGCTCTCGAGCAGTACTTC	CAISAQGALEQYF
-	TRBD1	TRBV28	TRBJ1-4	TGTGCCAGCAAGCCCGGGACAGGGTTGAAAAAACTGTTTTTT	CASKPGTGLKKLFF
-	TRBD1	TRBV25-1	TRBJ1-5	TGTGCCAGCAGTGGCAGAGGGACAGAAGAATATAGCAATCAGCCCCAGCATTTT	CASSGRGTEEYSNQPQHF
large	TRBD1	TRBV28	TRBJ2-2	TGTGCCAGCAGTTTAACCCACAGGGGGACGGACACCGGGGAGCTGTTTTTT	CASSLTHRGTDTGELFF
-	-	TRBV28	TRBJ1-5	TGTGCCAGCAGTTTGCGAAGGACAGCTAATCAGCCCCAGCATTTT	CASSLRRTANQPQHF
-	-	TRBV5-1	TRBJ2-7	TGCGCCAGCAGCTTGGATACACCGAGCTCCTACGAGCAGTACTTC	CASSLDTPSSYEQYF
-	TRBD2	TRBV11-3	TRBJ2-7	TGTGCCAGCAGCTTAGGGGCTAGCGGGATAGAGCAGTACTTC	CASSLGASGIEQYF
-	-	TRBV6-7	TRBJ1-1	TGTGCCAGCAGTGATTGGACAGACCCGAACACTGAAGCTTTCTTT	CASSDWTDPNTEAFF
-	-	TRBV7-6	TRBJ1-2	TGTGCCAGCAGCTTCGCCGGGACACAAAATCTCTATGGCTACACCTTC	CASSFAGTQNLYGYTF
-	-	TRBV6-8	TRBJ2-3	TGTGCCAGCAGTTACTCCGGTGCGGGAAGGACAGATACGCAGTATTTT	CASSYSGAGRTDTQYF
-	-	TRBV29-1	TRBJ2-6	TGCAGCGTTGTCTGGGGAACCAGGGACTCTGGGGCCAACGTCCTGACTTTC	CSVVWGTRDSGANVLTF